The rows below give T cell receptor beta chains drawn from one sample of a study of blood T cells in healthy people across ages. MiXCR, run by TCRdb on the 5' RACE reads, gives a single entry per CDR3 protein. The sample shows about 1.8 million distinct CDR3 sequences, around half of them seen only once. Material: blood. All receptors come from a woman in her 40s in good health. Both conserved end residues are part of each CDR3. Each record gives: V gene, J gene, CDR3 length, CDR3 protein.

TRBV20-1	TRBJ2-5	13	CSARGRSQETQYF
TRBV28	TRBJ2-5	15	CASTSTSGGEETQYF
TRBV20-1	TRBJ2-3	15	CSAREQGLRTDTQYF
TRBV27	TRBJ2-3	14	CASSFGTSYDTQYF
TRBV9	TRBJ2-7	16	CASSVRDGTEVYEQYF
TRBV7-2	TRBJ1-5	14	CASSLDFRNQPQHF
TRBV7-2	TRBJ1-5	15	CASSVDSRSNQPQHF
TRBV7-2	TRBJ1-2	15	CASSPYRGQNYGYTF
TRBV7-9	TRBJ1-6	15	CASSLVAVYNSPLHF
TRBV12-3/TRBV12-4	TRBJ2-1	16	CATSTDRVGAYNEQFF
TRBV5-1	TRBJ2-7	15	CASSLEPRESYEQYF
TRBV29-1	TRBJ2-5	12	CSVGFHQETQYF
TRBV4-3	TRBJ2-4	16	CASSRARDTTYNEQYF
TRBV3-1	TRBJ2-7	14	CASSLQGRAHEQYF
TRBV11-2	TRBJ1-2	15	CASRIQGVANYGYTF
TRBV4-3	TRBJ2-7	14	CASSPRLSSYEQYF
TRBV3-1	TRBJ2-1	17	CASSLFVLGSFYNEQFF
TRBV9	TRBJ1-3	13	CASSVVDGNTIYF
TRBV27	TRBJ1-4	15	CASSRLQGPNEKLFF
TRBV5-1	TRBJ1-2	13	CASSAYLSGGYTF
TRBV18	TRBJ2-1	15	CASSPERGSIDEQFF
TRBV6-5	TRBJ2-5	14	CASSFGPNQEAQYF
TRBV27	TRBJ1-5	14	CASSLTGSNQPQHF
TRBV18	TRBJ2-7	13	CASSPERGIEQYF
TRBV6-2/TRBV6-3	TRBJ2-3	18	CASSYGLAGDLSTDTQYF
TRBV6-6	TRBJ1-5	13	CAIRDPAFQPQHF
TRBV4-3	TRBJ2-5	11	CASRRGGSQYF
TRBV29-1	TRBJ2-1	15	CSVEDTLITYNEQFF